The 32 T cell receptor beta chains reported below all come from one sample, sequenced in a study of immune evolution from preneoplasia to lung adenocarcinoma. Generated by immunoSEQ multiplex PCR, the TCRdb table keeps only in-frame clones and is missing some. The sample includes under 3,000 clones, around 80% seen only once; the top ten take about 2.2%. Sequenced: FFPE atypical adenomatous hyperplasia tissue from the lung. Documented subset: atypical adenomatous hyperplasia (AAH), lung preneoplasia. The receptors originated from a person aged 70 to 85 with lung adenocarcinoma.

This chain joins TRBV18 and TRBJ2-7; D gene ambiguous. The CDR3 sequence is 14 residues long. The germline V gene has CDR1 KGHSH and CDR2 LQKENI. Trimming took 3 bases from V and 7 from J, leaving 16 bases between them. The CDR3 region has the DNA TGTGCCAGCTCACCGGCAGAGGATTTTTGGGAGCAGTACTTC. This translates into CASSPAEDFWEQYF.

Here the CDR3 reads CASSYKGPHSGNTIYF. The CDR3, as DNA: TGTGCCAGCAGTTATAAGGGACCTCACTCTGGAAACACCATATATTTT. V is TRBV6-5 and J is TRBJ1-3; TRBD1 might be the D (5 bases). The V end was cut by 3 bases, the J end by 0 bases, with 12 bases between. Germline lookup yields CDR1 MNHEY and CDR2 SVGAGI. CDR3 length: 16 amino acids.

The rearrangement uses TRBV29-1 and TRBJ2-5; 10 nucleotides agree with TRBD1. The CDR3 has 13 amino acids. Germline loops: CDR1 SQVTM, CDR2 ANQGSEA. The J segment lost 5 bases and the V segment lost 7 bases, leaving 7 bases of the junction unmatched. CDR3 protein: CSATTGGGETQYF. For the CDR3, the DNA is TGCAGCGCCACGACAGGGGGCGGTGAGACCCAGTACTTC.

The chain links TRBV6-5 to TRBJ1-3; D remains unclear. V was trimmed by 0 bases and J by 0 bases, leaving 9 bases between them. CDR1 and CDR2 from the germline V gene are MNHEY and SVGAGI. CDR3 size: 16 residues. The CDR3 bases are TGTGCCAGCAGTTACTCGAGGGCGAGCTCTGGAAACACCATATATTTT. Amino acids: CASSYSRASSGNTIYF.

The J gene is TRBJ1-1, the V gene TRBV7-9; D is undetermined. Trimming removed 5 bases from V and 0 bases from J, with 10 bases in between. Germline CDR1 SEHNR, CDR2 FQNEAQ (reference sequence). This CDR3 comprises 14 residues. CDR3 sequence (DNA): TGTGCCAGCAGCCGTGCTCCCATGAACACTGAAGCTTTCTTT. It translates to CASSRAPMNTEAFF.

This clone was counted a few times. The chain has TRBV6-5 and TRBJ1-5; D is unresolved. In germline, CDR1 is MNHEY, CDR2 SVGAGI. Between the trimmed V and J ends, which lost 0 bases and 1 base, there was a span of 7 bases. The CDR3 extends over 15 amino acids. The CDR3 nucleotides read TGTGCCAGCAGTTACTCGTTGGACAGCAATCAGCCCCAGCATTTT. It specifies CASSYSLDSNQPQHF.

The chain recombines TRBV9 with TRBJ2-1; 9 bases fit TRBD2. Germline V gene sequence: CDR1 SGDLS, CDR2 YYNGEE. V lost 4 bases to trimming and J lost 5 bases; unmatched junction nucleotides: 7. CDR3 size: 15 residues. CDR3 residues: CASSPRLAANNEQFF. As DNA, the CDR3 is TGTGCCAGCAGCCCCCGACTAGCGGCGAACAATGAGCAGTTCTTC.

V is TRBV10-3 and J is TRBJ1-2, with 8 positions matching TRBD1. The CDR3 is 13 amino acids. Germline-derived CDR1 and CDR2 are ENHRY and SYGVKD. The trim removed 10 bases at V and 1 base at J, leaving 5 bases unmatched. The CDR3 protein is CATLTGDNYGYTF. In DNA form, the CDR3 reads TGTGCCACCCTGACAGGGGATAACTATGGCTACACCTTC.

The chain uses TRBV19 and TRBJ1-5; 8 positions match TRBD1. Germline-derived CDR1 and CDR2 are LNHDA and SQIVND (reference sequence). The CDR3 consists of 15 residues. The ends lost 6 bases at V and 5 bases at J; junction bases unmatched: 9. The CDR3 nucleotides read TGTGCCAGTAGCCGGACAGGGTCTCGGGATCAGCCCCAGCATTTT. As protein: CASSRTGSRDQPQHF.

The V and J genes are TRBV29-1 and TRBJ1-1, with D perhaps TRBD1 (6 bases). This CDR3 has 14 residues. V was pared by 3 bases and J by 1 base, with 12 bases between. Germline lookup yields CDR1 SQVTM and CDR2 ANQGSEA. CDR3 in amino acids: CSVDGGHGNTEAFF. Written as DNA, the CDR3 is TGCAGCGTTGACGGGGGACACGGGAACACTGAAGCTTTCTTT.

The gene calls are TRBV19 and TRBJ2-7, with 9 bases aligning to TRBD2. The CDR3 has 15 amino acids. Germline lookup yields CDR1 LNHDA and CDR2 SQIVND (reference sequence). V lost 3 bases, J lost 2 bases, and 5 bases stayed unmatched. Written as DNA, the CDR3 is TGTGCCAGTAGTATCCGCCCTAGCGGGACCTACGAGCAGTACTTC. Its translation is CASSIRPSGTYEQYF. The full variable domain, in which reference TRBV19 and TRBJ2-7 provide the parts outside the CDR3, is DGGITQSPKYLFRKEGQNVTLSCEQNLNHDAMYWYRQDPGQGLRLIYYSQIVNDFQKGDIAEGYSVSREKKESFPLTVTSAQKNPTAFYLCASSIRPSGTYEQYFGPGTRLTVT.

CDR3 DNA: TGTGCCTGGAACGCAGGGCCAGATACGCAGTATTTT. This sequence encodes CAWNAGPDTQYF. The V gene is TRBV30, the J gene TRBJ2-3; D possibly corresponds to TRBD1 (5 bases). Germline V gene sequence: CDR1 GTSNPN, CDR2 SVGIG (reference sequence). The CDR3 sequence is 12 residues long. V was shortened by 4 bases and J by 4 bases, with 9 bases between the two germline ends. The full variable domain, rest sourced from reference TRBV30 and TRBJ2-3, is SQTIHQWPATLVQPVGSPLSLECTVEGTSNPNLYWYRQAAGRGLQLLFYSVGIGQISSEVPQNLSASRPQDRQFILSSKKLLLSDSGFYLCAWNAGPDTQYFGPGTRLTVL.

This chain connects TRBV29-1 to TRBJ2-3, with TRBD2 identical over 8 bases. Per the germline V gene, CDR1 is SQVTM and CDR2 is ANQGSEA. This CDR3 region has 15 residues. V was pared by 4 bases and J by 4 bases, with 10 bases of the junction left unmatched. CDR3 sequence: CSVAAGGGLADTQYF. CDR3 DNA: TGCAGCGTTGCCGCGGGAGGAGGTCTCGCAGATACGCAGTATTTT.

V usage is TRBV19 and J usage is TRBJ1-2; TRBD1 might be the D (6 bases). V lost 7 bases and J lost 6, with 21 bases in between. CDR3 size: 15 residues. Germline lookup yields CDR1 LNHDA and CDR2 SQIVND (reference sequence). CDR3 region: CASNKSPLGGNGYTF. CDR3 bases: TGTGCCAGTAACAAAAGCCCCTTGGGGGGCAATGGCTACACCTTC.

The chain has TRBV6-6 and TRBJ1-1; 10 bases map to TRBD1. From germline, CDR1 is MNHNY and CDR2 SVGAGI (reference sequence). J gave up 12 bases and V 0 bases, and 7 bases lay outside the gene matches. The CDR3 has 14 amino acids. The CDR3 reads CASSYSGTGVKTFF. CDR3 in DNA: TGTGCCAGCAGTTACTCCGGGACAGGGGTGAAAACTTTCTTT.

CDR3 DNA: TGTGCAAGTTGGGCCTGGGAGGCAACTAATGAAAAACTGTTTTTT. It specifies CASWAWEATNEKLFF. This chain links TRBV12-2 with TRBJ1-4. TRBV12-2 is given as a pseudogene. The CDR3 totals 15 residues.

This chain connects TRBV19 to TRBJ1-5; 11 nucleotides match TRBD1. Germline assignment: CDR1 LNHDA and CDR2 SQIVND (reference sequence). CDR3 size: 14 residues. The ends lost 5 bases at V and 7 bases at J; junction bases unmatched: 4. CDR3 bases: TGTGCCAGTAGTGGGACAGGGGGTAAGCAGCCCCAGCATTTT. Protein: CASSGTGGKQPQHF.

The chain uses TRBV6-1 and TRBJ1-5; D may be TRBD1 (5 bases). CDR1 MNHNS and CDR2 SASEGT come from the germline V gene. The V end was cut by 2 bases, the J end by 0 bases, with 20 bases between. The CDR3 totals 19 residues. Here the CDR3 DNA reads TGTGCCAGCAGTGAAAGGGATCGTAGGGGCTCCCGTAGCAATCAGCCCCAGCATTTT. Amino acids: CASSERDRRGSRSNQPQHF.

V usage is TRBV5-4 and J usage is TRBJ1-2; 9 bases align to TRBD1. The V gene end was trimmed by 5 bases and the J gene end by 4 bases; junction bases not matched to a gene: 12. Germline assignment: CDR1 SGHNT and CDR2 YYREEE (reference sequence). This CDR3 contains 16 residues. The CDR3: CASSSPGTGTTYGYTF. The CDR3 DNA follows: TGTGCCAGCAGTTCCCCCGGGACAGGGACGACCTATGGCTACACCTTC.

This clone appeared a few times. The chain carries TRBV7-9 and TRBJ2-5; D is unresolved. Trimming shortened V by 5 bases and J by 5 bases, and 9 bases separated the two germline ends. The CDR3 is 12 amino acids. The germline V gene encodes CDR1 SEHNR and CDR2 FQNEAQ (reference sequence). The CDR3 nucleotides read TGTGCCAGCAGCCCTCCTGGGGAGACCCAGTACTTC. Translation gives CASSPPGETQYF.

The chain recombines TRBV6-5 with TRBJ1-2; possibly TRBD1 for D (6 bases). CDR1 is MNHEY and CDR2 is SVGAGI in the germline V gene. The CDR3 is 12 amino acids. Deletions cut 7 bases from V and 7 bases from J, with 13 bases between. The DNA for the CDR3 is TGTGCCAGCACCTCCGGACAGTTTGGCTACACCTTC. Its protein product is CASTSGQFGYTF.

The gene calls are TRBV6-5 and TRBJ1-1; D may be TRBD1 (6 bases). With 6 bases removed from V and 4 bases from J, the gap between germline ends came to 12 bases. The germline gives CDR1 MNHEY, CDR2 SVGAGI. The CDR3 totals 13 residues. The CDR3 DNA is TGTGCCAGCAGGACCACAGGGCGCACTGAAGCTTTCTTT. It encodes CASRTTGRTEAFF.

This clone was seen once. The chain combines TRBV7-8 with TRBJ2-3, with a tentative D call TRBD2 (6 bases). Germline CDR1 SGHVS, CDR2 FQNEAQ. The ends were cut back, 6 bases at V and 3 bases at J, with 25 bases in the middle. CDR3 size: 18 residues. The CDR3 region has the DNA TGTGCCAGCAGTAGAGGGGCGGGACCCCTCCTCCGGACAGATACGCAGTATTTT. This encodes CASSRGAGPLLRTDTQYF.

This chain connects TRBV5-1 to TRBJ2-2; 8 positions match TRBD1. The ends lost 4 bases at V and 2 bases at J; junction bases unmatched: 4. The CDR3 consists of 15 residues. CDR1 and CDR2 from the germline V gene are SGHRS and YFSETQ. The CDR3 is CASSIGQGNTGELFF. CDR3 bases: TGCGCCAGCAGCATCGGACAGGGTAACACCGGGGAGCTGTTTTTT.

This CDR3 reads CASSLSRDNEQFF. CDR3 sequence (DNA): TGTGCCAGCAGCTTATCAAGAGACAATGAGCAGTTCTTC. This chain uses TRBV11-2 with TRBJ2-1; D gene uncertain. The CDR3 consists of 13 residues. The V gene lost 2 bases and the J gene lost 5 bases, with 7 bases spanning the gap. The V gene's germline CDR1 is SGHAT and CDR2 FQNNGV.

To note about this clone: The junction shows a germline mismatch at one end, possibly a read error. CDR3 residues: CASSLDNRGELFF. CDR3 in DNA: TGTGCTAGCAGCTTAGACAACCGCGGGGAGCTGTTTTTT. The chain uses TRBV7-7 and TRBJ2-2; D not certain. The CDR3 runs to 13 residues. Germline CDR1 reads SSHAT; CDR2 reads FNYEAQ (reference sequence).

The chain recombines TRBV5-1 with TRBJ1-1; D is ambiguous. Germline CDR1 reads SGHRS; CDR2 reads YFSETQ. The CDR3 sequence is 14 residues long. Trimming removed 3 bases at V and 0 bases at J, with 9 bases between. The CDR3 sequence is CASSSDSVNTEAFF. As DNA, the CDR3 is TGCGCCAGCAGCTCCGACTCTGTGAACACTGAAGCTTTCTTT.

The chain combines TRBV2 with TRBJ2-3; 7 nucleotides line up with TRBD2. The CDR3 spans 16 residues. CDR1 SNHLY and CDR2 FYNNEI come from the germline V gene. The ends lost 2 bases at V and 6 bases at J; junction bases unmatched: 11. CDR3 DNA sequence: TGTGCCAGCAGTGAAATGGGCGGGAGTGGGTCGGATACGCAGTATTTT. Translation gives CASSEMGGSGSDTQYF.

V and J are TRBV1 and TRBJ2-1; the table names TRBD1, a call not compared with the DNA. TRBV1 corresponds to a pseudogene. The CDR3 spans 15 residues. CDR3 DNA sequence: TGCACCAGCAGCCGCCGGGACAGGGTAAACAATGAGCAGTTCTTC. It codes for CTSSRRDRVNNEQFF.

The chain is built from TRBV11-2 and TRBJ1-2; no clear D gene. Trimming stripped 0 bases from V and 4 bases from J, with 12 bases between. This CDR3 has 15 residues. In germline, CDR1 is SGHAT, CDR2 FQNNGV. The CDR3 bases are TGTGCCAGCAGCTTAGATCCGGGTTTGGGCTATGGCTACACCTTC. It is translated as CASSLDPGLGYGYTF.

The V gene is TRBV5-6, the J gene TRBJ2-2; D not resolved. The length of the CDR3 is 19 residues. Trimming shortened V by 3 bases and J by 5 bases, and 26 bases separated the two germline ends. CDR1 SGHDT and CDR2 YYEEEE come from the germline V gene. CDR3 DNA sequence: TGTGCCAGCAGCTCGTTGGGGTCCACCGCGATTTTAGGGACCGGGGAGCTGTTTTTT. Translated, it gives CASSSLGSTAILGTGELFF.

This sequence joins TRBV7-6 and TRBJ2-1; a possible D gene is TRBD1 (5 bases). There are 15 residues in the CDR3. Germline V gene sequence: CDR1 SGHVS, CDR2 FNYEAQ. V shed 1 base and J shed 1 base, with 8 bases lying between them. CDR3 amino acids: CASSLGQGSYNEQFF. In nucleotides, the CDR3 is TGTGCCAGCAGCTTAGGTCAGGGTTCCTACAATGAGCAGTTCTTC.